These 9 T cell receptor beta chains were sequenced from one sample in a study of blood T cell repertoires in COVID-19. Libraries were prepared by immunoSEQ multiplex PCR; TCRdb keeps only in-frame clonotypes and omits some of them. The sample yields some 300,000 clones, around four fifths seen once. The source material was peripheral blood. Source of these receptors: a woman aged 45-60 years with active or convalescent COVID-19.

This chain joins TRBV2 and TRBJ2-7; TRBD2 agrees at 16 bases. Trimming cost V 5 bases and J 6 bases; bases outside gene matches: 10. CDR3 length: 17 residues. CDR1 and CDR2 from the germline V gene are SNHLY and FYNNEI. CDR3 nucleotide sequence: TGTGCCAGCAGTCCCGGGACTAGCGGGAGGGCCCAGTCCGAGCAGTACTTC. Translation gives CASSPGTSGRAQSEQYF. Complete variable domain (other parts from reference TRBV2 and TRBJ2-7): EPEVTQTPSHQVTQMGQEVILRCVPISNHLYFYWYRQILGQKVEFLVSFYNNEISEKSEIFDDQFSVERPDGSNFTLKIRSTKLEDSAMYFCASSPGTSGRAQSEQYFGPGTRLTVT.

V usage is TRBV5-1 and J usage is TRBJ2-1; D remains unclear. Trimming cost V 0 bases and J 8 bases, with 12 bases left between them. This CDR3 is built from 14 residues. In germline, CDR1 is SGHRS, CDR2 YFSETQ. CDR3 sequence reads: CASSLGAMGDEQFF. The CDR3 DNA reads TGCGCCAGCAGCTTGGGGGCGATGGGCGATGAGCAGTTCTTC.

The gene calls are TRBV4-2 and TRBJ2-3; D not certain. The V end was cut by 1 base, the J end by 1 base, with 9 bases between. This CDR3 contains 15 residues. Germline CDR1 and CDR2: LGHNA and YNFKEQ. CDR3 protein: CASSQAALGTDTQYF. CDR3 sequence (DNA): TGTGCCAGCAGCCAAGCGGCGCTAGGCACAGATACGCAGTATTTT.

The chain is built from TRBV6-5 and TRBJ2-1, with D possibly being TRBD2 (6 bases). This CDR3 region has 16 residues. CDR1 and CDR2 (germline): MNHEY, SVGAGI. Trimming stripped 4 bases from V and 3 bases from J, with 16 bases between. CDR3: CASSFLFSGYYNEQFF. The CDR3 coding sequence is TGTGCCAGCAGTTTCCTCTTTAGCGGCTACTACAATGAGCAGTTCTTC.

V and J are TRBV11-2 and TRBJ2-7, with 7 bases that match TRBD2. The V gene end was trimmed by 1 base and the J gene end by 0 bases; junction bases not matched to a gene: 3. Germline V gene sequence: CDR1 SGHAT, CDR2 FQNNGV. This CDR3 region has 15 residues. For the CDR3, the DNA is TGTGCCAGCAGCTTAGGGGGGGGTCGCTCCTACGAGCAGTACTTC. Amino acids: CASSLGGGRSYEQYF.

This chain uses TRBV2 with TRBJ2-2, with 7 bases aligning to TRBD2. CDR1 and CDR2 (germline): SNHLY, FYNNEI. V shed 5 bases, J shed 6 bases, and the junction held 9 bases outside the gene matches. This CDR3 has 15 amino acids. CDR3: CASSLPSGLPGELFF. The CDR3 nucleotides are TGTGCCAGCAGTCTCCCTTCGGGACTACCCGGGGAGCTGTTTTTT.

The V gene is TRBV30, the J gene TRBJ2-7; TRBD2 matches at 8 bases. After removal of 3 bases from V and 4 bases from J, the junction contained 2 bases not matched to a gene. The V gene's germline CDR1 is GTSNPN and CDR2 SVGIG (reference sequence). This CDR3 spans 12 amino acids. CDR3 DNA sequence: TGTGCCTGGAGGGCGGGAGGTTACGAGCAGTACTTC. Its translation: CAWRAGGYEQYF.

The chain carries TRBV27 and TRBJ2-3, with 14 bases matching TRBD2. The CDR3 length is 15 residues. The germline V gene has CDR1 MNHEY and CDR2 SMNVEV (reference sequence). V was clipped by 5 bases and J by 4 bases; unmatched bases: 2. The CDR3 is CASSPGLAGADTQYF. CDR3 DNA: TGTGCCAGCAGTCCGGGACTAGCGGGAGCAGATACGCAGTATTTT.

This clone was observed once. The chain combines TRBV28 with TRBJ1-4; no clear D gene. V was pared by 5 bases and J by 6 bases, with 10 bases between. Germline lookup yields CDR1 MDHEN and CDR2 SYDVKM. The length of the CDR3 is 13 residues. The CDR3 loop reads CASSRNQDEKLFF. The CDR3 bases are TGTGCCAGCAGTCGGAATCAGGATGAAAAACTGTTTTTT.